This T cell receptor beta chain stems from a study of CD8 T cells in ankylosing spondylitis. Concerning this clonotype itself: Its antigen remains unidentified.

TCRdb fed the 5' RACE reads into MiXCR, producing one record per CDR3 protein. The data hold around 770,000 distinct CDR3 sequences, with roughly 10% observed a single time. Findings of the study overall: Several highly homologous variants made up a TCR beta motif, and this motif appeared characteristic of ankylosing spondylitis blood.

The origin of this receptor is a male donor with ankylosing spondylitis. The sample was blood, either unsorted or a sorted T cell fraction (not recorded which).

In DNA, the CDR3 is TGCAGCGTCATTGAGGGGAGAGGCAATCAGCCCCAGCATTTT. It encodes CSVIEGRGNQPQHF. V usage is TRBV29-1 and J usage is TRBJ1-5; D might be TRBD1 (5 bases). Deletions cut 6 bases from V and 2 bases from J, with 14 bases between. CDR1 and CDR2 (germline): SQVTM, ANQGSEA. The CDR3 length is 14 residues.